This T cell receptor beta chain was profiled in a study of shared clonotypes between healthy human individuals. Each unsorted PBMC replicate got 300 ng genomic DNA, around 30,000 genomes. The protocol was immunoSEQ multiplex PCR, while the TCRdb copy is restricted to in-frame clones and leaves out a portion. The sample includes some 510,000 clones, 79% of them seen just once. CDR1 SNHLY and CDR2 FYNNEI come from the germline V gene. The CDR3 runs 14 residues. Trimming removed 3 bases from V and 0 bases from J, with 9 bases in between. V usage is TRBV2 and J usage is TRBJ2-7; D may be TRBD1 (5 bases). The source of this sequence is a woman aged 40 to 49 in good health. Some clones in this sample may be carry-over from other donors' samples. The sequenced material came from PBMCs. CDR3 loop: CASSEGRASYEQYF. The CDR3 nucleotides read TGTGCCAGCAGTGAGGGCAGGGCCTCCTACGAGCAGTACTTC.